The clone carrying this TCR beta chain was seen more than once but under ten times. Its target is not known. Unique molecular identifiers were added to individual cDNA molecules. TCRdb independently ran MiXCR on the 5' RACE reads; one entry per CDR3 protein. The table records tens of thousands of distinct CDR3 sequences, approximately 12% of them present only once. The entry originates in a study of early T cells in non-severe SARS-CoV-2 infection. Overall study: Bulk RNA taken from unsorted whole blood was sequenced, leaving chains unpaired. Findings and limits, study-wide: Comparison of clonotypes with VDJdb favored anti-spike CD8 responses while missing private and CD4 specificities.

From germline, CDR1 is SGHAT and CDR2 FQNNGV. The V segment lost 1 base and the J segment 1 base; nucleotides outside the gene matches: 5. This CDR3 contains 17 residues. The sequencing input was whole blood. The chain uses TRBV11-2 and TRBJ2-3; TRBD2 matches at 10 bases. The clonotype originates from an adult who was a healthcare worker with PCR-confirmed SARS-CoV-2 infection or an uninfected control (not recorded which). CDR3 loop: CASSLGGTSEGTDTQYF. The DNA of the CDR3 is TGTGCCAGCAGCTTAGGAGGGACTAGCGAGGGCACAGATACGCAGTATTTT.